The 3 T cell receptor beta chains below come from one sample, sequenced in a study of CD8 T cells in ankylosing spondylitis. Study-wide points: What appeared characteristic of ankylosing spondylitis blood was a TCR beta motif of under 10 highly homologous variants.

TCRdb analysed the 5' RACE reads with MiXCR anew, one entry per CDR3 protein. The sample contains 750,000 to 850,000 distinct CDR3 sequences, 10% to 15% of which appear only once. The antigens of these receptors remain unknown. Sequenced: blood, either unsorted or a sorted T cell fraction (not recorded which). The receptors derive from a male donor with ankylosing spondylitis.

This clonotype occurred a few times. The CDR3 reads CAISEPPGLAGQNTGELFF. In DNA, the CDR3 is TGTGCCATCAGTGAGCCCCCGGGACTAGCGGGGCAGAACACCGGGGAGCTGTTTTTT. The chain uses TRBV10-3 and TRBJ2-2; 13 nucleotides agree with TRBD2. CDR3 length equals 19 residues. Trimming removed 2 bases from V and 1 base from J; junction bases left unmatched: 7. Germline V lookup: CDR1 ENHRY, CDR2 SYGVKD.

This clonotype has only a few counts. The chain employs TRBV18 and TRBJ2-5; 9 bases line up with TRBD2. This CDR3 has 14 residues. Germline V CDR1 and CDR2: KGHSH, LQKENI. The J segment lost 4 bases and the V segment lost 3 bases, leaving 3 bases of the junction unmatched. CDR3 sequence (DNA): TGTGCCAGCTCACCGGTACTAGCGGGAGAGACCCAGTACTTC. It translates to CASSPVLAGETQYF.

In its sample, this clonotype was seen many times. The chain has TRBV10-3 and TRBJ2-7; no clear D. Germline CDR1 and CDR2: ENHRY and SYGVKD. CDR3 length: 12 amino acids. Trimming took 0 bases from V and 8 from J, leaving 8 bases between them. The DNA of the CDR3 is TGTGCCATCAGTGAGTCGCAGGTACAGCAGTACTTC. Its protein product is CAISESQVQQYF.